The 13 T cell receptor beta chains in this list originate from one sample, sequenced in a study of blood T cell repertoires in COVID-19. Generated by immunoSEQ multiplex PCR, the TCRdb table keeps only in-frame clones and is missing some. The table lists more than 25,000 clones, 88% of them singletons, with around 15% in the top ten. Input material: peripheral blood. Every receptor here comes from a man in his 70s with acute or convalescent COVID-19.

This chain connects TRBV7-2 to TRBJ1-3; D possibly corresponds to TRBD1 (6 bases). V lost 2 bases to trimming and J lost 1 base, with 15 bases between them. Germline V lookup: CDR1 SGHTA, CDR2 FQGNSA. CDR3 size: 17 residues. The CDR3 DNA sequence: TGTGCCAGCAGCTTACGAGTGACAGGATGGTCTGGAAACACCATATATTTT. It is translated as CASSLRVTGWSGNTIYF.

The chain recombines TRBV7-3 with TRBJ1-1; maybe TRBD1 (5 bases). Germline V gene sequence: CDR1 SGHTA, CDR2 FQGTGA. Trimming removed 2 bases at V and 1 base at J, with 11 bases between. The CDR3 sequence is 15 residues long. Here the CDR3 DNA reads TGTGCCAGCAGCTTAGAGGGGACTTCGAACACTGAAGCTTTCTTT. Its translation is CASSLEGTSNTEAFF.

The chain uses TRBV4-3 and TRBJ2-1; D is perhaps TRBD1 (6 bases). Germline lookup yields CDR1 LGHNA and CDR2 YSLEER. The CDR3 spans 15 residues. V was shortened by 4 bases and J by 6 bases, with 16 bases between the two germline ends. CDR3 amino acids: CASSPGQYSGNEQFF. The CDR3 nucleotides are TGCGCCAGCAGCCCAGGACAGTACTCGGGCAATGAGCAGTTCTTC.

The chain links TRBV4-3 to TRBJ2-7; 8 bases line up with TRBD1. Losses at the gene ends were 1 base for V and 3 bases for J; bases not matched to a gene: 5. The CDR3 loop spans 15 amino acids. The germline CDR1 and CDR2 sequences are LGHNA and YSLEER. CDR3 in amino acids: CASSQAQGADYEQYF. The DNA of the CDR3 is TGCGCCAGCAGCCAAGCTCAGGGGGCTGACTACGAGCAGTACTTC.

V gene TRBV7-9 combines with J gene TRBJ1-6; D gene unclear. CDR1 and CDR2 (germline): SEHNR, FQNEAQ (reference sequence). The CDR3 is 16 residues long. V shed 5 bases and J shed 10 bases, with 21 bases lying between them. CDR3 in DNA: TGTGCCAGCAGCCCCCCGGACGCAGGACTGGGATCACCCCTCCACTTT. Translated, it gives CASSPPDAGLGSPLHF.

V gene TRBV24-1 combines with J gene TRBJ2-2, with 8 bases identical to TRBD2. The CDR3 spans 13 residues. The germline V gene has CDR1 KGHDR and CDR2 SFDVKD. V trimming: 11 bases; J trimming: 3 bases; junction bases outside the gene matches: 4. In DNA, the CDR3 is TGTGCCAGCACTAGCGGCGACACCGGGGAGCTGTTTTTT. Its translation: CASTSGDTGELFF.

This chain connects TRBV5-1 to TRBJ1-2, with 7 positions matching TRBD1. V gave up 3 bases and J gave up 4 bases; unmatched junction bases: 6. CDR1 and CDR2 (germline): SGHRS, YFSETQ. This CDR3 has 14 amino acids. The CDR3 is CASSSAPGGYGYTF. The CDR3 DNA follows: TGCGCCAGCAGCTCAGCCCCAGGGGGCTATGGCTACACCTTC.

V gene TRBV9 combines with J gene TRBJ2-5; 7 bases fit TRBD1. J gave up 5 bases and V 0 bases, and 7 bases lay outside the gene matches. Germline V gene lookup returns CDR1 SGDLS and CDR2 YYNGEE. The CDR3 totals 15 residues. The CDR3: CASSVELGGAETQYF. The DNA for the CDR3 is TGTGCCAGCAGCGTAGAGTTAGGGGGCGCGGAGACCCAGTACTTC.

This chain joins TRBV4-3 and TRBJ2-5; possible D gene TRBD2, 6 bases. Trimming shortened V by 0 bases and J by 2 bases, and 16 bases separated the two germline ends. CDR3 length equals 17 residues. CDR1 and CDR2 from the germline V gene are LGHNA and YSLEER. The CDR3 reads CASSQDGPSGLQETQYF. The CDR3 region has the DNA TGCGCCAGCAGCCAAGATGGGCCCAGCGGGCTACAAGAGACCCAGTACTTC.

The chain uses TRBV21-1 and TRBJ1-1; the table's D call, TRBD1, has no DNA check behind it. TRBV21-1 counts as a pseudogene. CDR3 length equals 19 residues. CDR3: CASSKQGRRDRGMNTEAFF. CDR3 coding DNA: TGTGCCAGCAGCAAGCAGGGTCGCCGGGACAGGGGCATGAACACTGAAGCTTTCTTT.

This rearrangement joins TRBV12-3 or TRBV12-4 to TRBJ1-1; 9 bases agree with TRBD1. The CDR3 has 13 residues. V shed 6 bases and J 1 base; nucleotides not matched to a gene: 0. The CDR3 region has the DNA TGTGCCAGCAGGGGACAGGGGAACACTGAAGCTTTCTTT. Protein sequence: CASRGQGNTEAFF.

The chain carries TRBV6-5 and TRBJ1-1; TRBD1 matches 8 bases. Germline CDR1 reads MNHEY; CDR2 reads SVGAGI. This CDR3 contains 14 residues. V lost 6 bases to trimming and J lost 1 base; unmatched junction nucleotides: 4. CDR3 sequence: CASRRGTGNTEAFF. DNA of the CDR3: TGTGCCAGCAGACGGGGGACAGGGAACACTGAAGCTTTCTTT.

CDR3 sequence reads: CASSPWTGGQPQHF. The CDR3 nucleotides read TGTGCCAGCAGCCCGTGGACAGGCGGCCAGCCCCAGCATTTT. The chain carries TRBV7-9 and TRBJ1-5, with 7 positions matching TRBD1. In germline, CDR1 is SEHNR, CDR2 FQNEAQ (reference sequence). With V trimmed by 5 bases and J by 7 bases, 8 bases remained unmatched. The CDR3 extends over 14 amino acids. The full variable domain, with the rest looked up from reference TRBV7-9 and TRBJ1-5, is DTGVSQNPRHKITKRGQNVTFRCDPISEHNRLYWYRQTLGQGPEFLTYFQNEAQLEKSRLLSDRFSAERPKGSFSTLEIQRTEQGDSAMYLCASSPWTGGQPQHFGDGTRLSIL.